The rows below give T cell receptor beta chains drawn from one sample of a study of blood T cell repertoires in COVID-19. The data were produced by immunoSEQ multiplex PCR, yet TCRdb's version contains in-frame clones alone and is incomplete. This table has about 50,000 clones, around four fifths appearing once. The sample comprised peripheral blood. Every receptor here comes from a woman older than 75 with acute or convalescent COVID-19. Each CDR3 is given with its conserved first and last residue. The D gene is left open where the match is weak. Some rows have no size entry. The others give once, few or many, or a class for an expanded clone.

clone_size,j_call,d_call,v_call,cdr3_nt,cdr3_aa
NA,TRBJ1-2,TRBD1,TRBV18,TGTGCCAGCTCACCACAGAGGACAGGGGGCAATGGCTACACCTTC,CASSPQRTGGNGYTF
once,TRBJ2-3,NA,TRBV5-6,TGTGCCAGCAGCGAGACTAGGAGGCCAGATACGCAGTATTTT,CASSETRRPDTQYF
NA,TRBJ1-1,TRBD1,TRBV5-6,TGTGCCAGCAGCTTGCCGGGACAGGGCTACGACACTGAAGCTTTCTTT,CASSLPGQGYDTEAFF
NA,TRBJ1-5,TRBD1,TRBV18,TGTGCCAGCTCACCGGGACAGGGGGGTCAGCCCCAGCATTTT,CASSPGQGGQPQHF
NA,TRBJ2-5,TRBD1,TRBV3-1/TRBV3-2,TGTGCCAGCAGCCTTGGGGACAGGGATTTAGGGACCCAGTACTTC,CASSLGDRDLGTQYF
NA,TRBJ1-1,NA,TRBV9,TGTGCCAGCAGCGTAGCTGGTGGGGGCCCTGAAGCTTTCTTT,CASSVAGGGPEAFF
NA,TRBJ1-5,NA,TRBV21-1,TGTGCCAGCAGCAAAGTGCAGCATTGGCCTTTACGGGAGCTTTTTCAGCCCCAGCATTTT,CASSKVQHWPLRELFQPQHF
NA,TRBJ2-3,TRBD1,TRBV11-2,TGTGCCAGCAGCTCCAACAGGGGCCTCACAGATACGCAGTATTTT,CASSSNRGLTDTQYF
NA,TRBJ1-3,NA,TRBV6-5,TGTGCCAGCAGTCGGTATCTCGGAAACACCATATATTTT,CASSRYLGNTIYF
NA,TRBJ2-7,TRBD1,TRBV6-6,TGTGCCAGCAGGCAAAACAGGGGGCAGTCCTACGAGCAGTACTTC,CASRQNRGQSYEQYF
NA,TRBJ1-1,NA,TRBV29-1,TGCAGCGTTGAAGAACCGGGGACTGAAGCTTTCTTT,CSVEEPGTEAFF
once,TRBJ1-5,TRBD1,TRBV6-6,TGTGCCAGCAGTTACTACGACAGGGGTCGTCAGCCCCAGCATTTT,CASSYYDRGRQPQHF
NA,TRBJ1-6,NA,TRBV6-2/TRBV6-3,TGTGCCAGCACCCCCTCCGGGGGGGTTTCACCCCTCCACTTT,CASTPSGGVSPLHF
NA,TRBJ2-5,TRBD2,TRBV7-9,TGTGCCAGCAGCCCTGGGGGGCTAGCGGGGGGACGAGGGGAGACCCAGTACTTC,CASSPGGLAGGRGETQYF
few,TRBJ1-1,NA,TRBV29-1,TGCAGCGTCTCTCCCGTGGGGGGAACTGAAGCTTTCTTT,CSVSPVGGTEAFF
NA,TRBJ2-5,NA,TRBV18,TGTGCCAGCTCCCGAGGCCGGGTTAACGGGGAGACCCAGTACTTC,CASSRGRVNGETQYF
NA,TRBJ1-1,NA,TRBV6-6,TGTGCCAGCAGTTCCCACGGGAGCCCTGAAGCTTTCTTT,CASSSHGSPEAFF
NA,TRBJ2-2,TRBD2,TRBV5-1,TGCGCCAGCAGCAGTCTGAGTAGCGGGGGCCCCGGGGAGCTGTTTTTT,CASSSLSSGGPGELFF
NA,TRBJ2-3,NA,TRBV30,TGTGCCTGGAGTCGACAGGGCACAGATACGCAGTATTTT,CAWSRQGTDTQYF
NA,TRBJ2-7,NA,TRBV28,TGTGCCAGCAGTTTAGCAGGGGGGAATTCCTACGAGCAGTACTTC,CASSLAGGNSYEQYF
few,TRBJ2-3,NA,TRBV9,TGTGCCAGCAGCGTCGTGTCACAGGCAGGGTCTACGCAGTATTTT,CASSVVSQAGSTQYF
NA,TRBJ1-3,TRBD1,TRBV3-1/TRBV3-2,TGTGCCAGCACCACCGGGACAGGGGCTGGAAACACCATATATTTT,CASTTGTGAGNTIYF
NA,TRBJ2-1,NA,TRBV7-9,TGTGCCAGCAGCTCGGGACACCTCTCCTACAATGAGCAGTTCTTC,CASSSGHLSYNEQFF
NA,TRBJ1-2,TRBD1,TRBV30,TGTGCCTGGAGCCCCGACAGGGCGAGTAATGGCTACACCTTC,CAWSPDRASNGYTF
NA,TRBJ2-3,NA,TRBV14,TGTGCCAGCAGAGAGACTTGGACTTCGGCGCAGTATTTT,CASRETWTSAQYF
NA,TRBJ1-2,NA,TRBV5-1,TGCGCCAGCAGTAGAAGTGAGGGCGGTTTGTGGGGCTACACCTTC,CASSRSEGGLWGYTF
NA,TRBJ1-3,TRBD1,TRBV7-4,TGTGCCAGCAGCTTAGCGGGACAGCCCATTAGGGTCCTTGGGGACCGAAACACCATATATTTT,CASSLAGQPIRVLGDRNTIYF
NA,TRBJ1-2,TRBD1,TRBV9,TGTGCCAGCAGCGTAGGGGGGCTTCCGGGACAGGGAAACTATGGCTACACCTTC,CASSVGGLPGQGNYGYTF
NA,TRBJ1-2,TRBD1,TRBV6-5,TGTGCCAGCAGAGCCGGGACAGGAAGAGGCTACACCTTC,CASRAGTGRGYTF
NA,TRBJ1-5,NA,TRBV21-1,TGTGCCAGCAGCAAAGCGAAGGACAGGAGCACTAATCAGCCCCAGCATTTT,CASSKAKDRSTNQPQHF